This note documents a single TCR beta chain sequence. Its specificity is unknown. The germline V and J ends were trimmed by 1 base and 2 bases, with 6 bases remaining between them. The CDR3 extends over 13 amino acids. Looked up from germline, CDR1 is SGHVS and CDR2 is FNYEAQ. PCR employed 60 Vbeta and 13 Jbeta primers. Assay used: immunoSEQ multiplex PCR; TCRdb lists only in-frame clones, some missing. In the table there are 120,000 or so clones, roughly 80% of which are singletons. This specimen comes from a study of cytomegalovirus exposure and HLA in healthy donors. Regarding donors, all were healthy bone marrow donors. Study-wide results and limits: Listed as cytomegalovirus-associated were over 150 TCR beta chains.

V and J are TRBV7-6 and TRBJ2-7; D ambiguous. The sequenced sample consisted of PBMCs. The receptor comes from a man aged 18 to 30 in good health and CMV-seropositive. CDR3 coding DNA: TGTGCCAGCAGCTTAGAGACACCCTACGAGCAGTACTTC. Amino acid sequence: CASSLETPYEQYF.